Listed below are T cell receptor beta chains from one sample, sequenced in a study of T cell responses to AZD1222 COVID-19 vaccine. Profiled with immunoSEQ multiplex PCR; TCRdb holds only in-frame clones, not every one. This table has approximately 84,000 clones, over 75% appearing once. Sequencing used peripheral blood, obtained on day 0 of AZD1222 vaccination. All receptors come from an adult in good health. CDR3s include the opening cysteine and the closing phenylalanine or tryptophan. The order of the fields is V gene, J gene, clone size, D gene, CDR3 DNA, CDR3 protein. D genes are given only for firm matches. Expanded clones are given a class, and other clones once, few, many or no size at all.

TRBV20-1	TRBJ1-2	once	NA	TGCAGTGCCCTCTCAGGGGACGGCTACACCTTC	CSALSGDGYTF
TRBV29-1	TRBJ2-5	NA	TRBD1	TGCAGCGTTGAAGGACAGGGGGAGACCCAGTACTTC	CSVEGQGETQYF
TRBV6-5	TRBJ2-3	NA	NA	TGTGCCAGCCGTAGGTTACAGGGATCAGATACGCAGTATTTT	CASRRLQGSDTQYF
TRBV18	TRBJ1-5	once	NA	TGTGCCAGCTCACCAGACAGGTATCAGCCCCAGCATTTT	CASSPDRYQPQHF
TRBV6-5	TRBJ1-2	NA	NA	TGTGCCAGCAGCCTAGGTAGAAAGGGAGGCTACACCTTC	CASSLGRKGGYTF
TRBV6-5	TRBJ2-3	NA	NA	TGTGCCAGCAGTTATGAAGCAGCTAGCACAGATACGCAGTATTTT	CASSYEAASTDTQYF
TRBV27	TRBJ2-1	NA	NA	TGTGCCAGCAGTTGGGACACCAACAATGAGCAGTTCTTC	CASSWDTNNEQFF
TRBV11-3	TRBJ2-2	NA	TRBD1	TGTGCCAGCATCCATAACAGGGGGCGGGACACCGGGGAGCTGTTTTTT	CASIHNRGRDTGELFF
TRBV7-2	TRBJ1-2	NA	NA	TGTGCCAGCAGCTTAGATGGGGGTGGCTACACCTTC	CASSLDGGGYTF
TRBV3-1/TRBV3-2	TRBJ2-4	NA	NA	TGTGCCAGCAGCCAGAAGGGGGCCGGGGGTAAAAACATTCAGTACTTC	CASSQKGAGGKNIQYF
TRBV27	TRBJ2-3	NA	TRBD2	TGTGCCAGCACTCCCATGGGGAGGGAGGCAGATACGCAGTATTTT	CASTPMGREADTQYF
TRBV30	TRBJ1-1	NA	NA	TGTGCCGGGGGGGAAACTGAAGCTTTCTTT	CAGGETEAFF
TRBV6-2/TRBV6-3	TRBJ2-4	NA	NA	TGTGCCAGCAGTTACTCGACAGGTGGCCCCTTGAGGGGCAAAAACATTCAGTACTTC	CASSYSTGGPLRGKNIQYF
TRBV28	TRBJ1-2	NA	NA	TGTGCCAGCAGTTCGAAGGGGGGGGAATATGGCTACACCTTC	CASSSKGGEYGYTF
TRBV6-5	TRBJ2-3	NA	NA	TGTGCCAGCAGGGTCACAGATACGCAGTATTTT	CASRVTDTQYF
TRBV19	TRBJ1-5	NA	NA	TGTGCCAGTAGTATCGACAAGCCGGGGGCCCAGCCCCAGCATTTT	CASSIDKPGAQPQHF
TRBV7-9	TRBJ2-7	few	TRBD1	TGTGCCAGCAGCTCAATACAGGGGGCGCGTTACGAGCAGTACTTC	CASSSIQGARYEQYF
TRBV25-1	TRBJ2-5	NA	NA	TGTGCCAGCAGTGTGTTGACACAGAAAGAGACCCAGTACTTC	CASSVLTQKETQYF
TRBV9	TRBJ2-2	NA	NA	TGTGCCCGCAGCGAGGGGGGTGGCGGGGAGCTGTTTTTT	CARSEGGGGELFF
TRBV7-2	TRBJ1-2	NA	NA	TGTGCCAGCAGCTCATCAGGGAACTATGGCTACACCTTC	CASSSSGNYGYTF
TRBV10-3	TRBJ2-7	NA	TRBD2	TGTGCCATAGCGGGATCTGCGTCCTACGAGCAGTACTTC	CAIAGSASYEQYF
TRBV5-4	TRBJ2-4	few	NA	TGTGCCAGCAGCTTACAGGGCCCCACCAAAAACATTCAGTACTTC	CASSLQGPTKNIQYF
TRBV10-3	TRBJ2-2	NA	TRBD1	TGTGCCATCAGTGGGGACAGGGGGCTGGGCACCGGGGAGCTGTTTTTT	CAISGDRGLGTGELFF
TRBV28	TRBJ1-3	NA	TRBD1	TGTGCCAGCAGTTTAGCAGGGGGTGAACGAAACACCATATATTTT	CASSLAGGERNTIYF
TRBV19	TRBJ2-1	NA	NA	TGTGCCAGTAGTATAGCCGGGACTTGGGAGTATGAGCAGTTCTTC	CASSIAGTWEYEQFF
TRBV28	TRBJ2-3	NA	TRBD1	TGTGCCAGCAGCGCCAGGACGGGACGGCAGGGGGCAGATACGCAGTATTTT	CASSARTGRQGADTQYF
TRBV7-2	TRBJ2-3	NA	TRBD1	TGTGCCAGCAGCTTGGGACAGAGCACAGATACGCAGTATTTT	CASSLGQSTDTQYF
TRBV4-2	TRBJ2-1	NA	NA	TGTGCCAGCAGCCAAGCGGGTAGCAATGAGCAGTTCTTC	CASSQAGSNEQFF
TRBV18	TRBJ1-1	once	NA	TGTGCCAGCTCCCCAAGAACAGGAGAAGGCACTGAAGCTTTCTTT	CASSPRTGEGTEAFF
TRBV7-9	TRBJ1-4	NA	NA	TGTGCCAGCAGCTTAGTACAGGAAAAACTGTTTTTT	CASSLVQEKLFF
TRBV3-1/TRBV3-2	TRBJ2-1	once	NA	TGTGCCAGCAGCCAACCGGGGGATGGACGGAGTGAGCAGTTCTTC	CASSQPGDGRSEQFF
TRBV12-3/TRBV12-4	TRBJ2-7	NA	NA	TGTGCCAGCAGTTCCCTACAGGGCCACCAGTACTTC	CASSSLQGHQYF
TRBV27	TRBJ2-3	NA	NA	TGTGCCAGCAGTTTAGCCCGGCTAGAGTTGGATACGCAGTATTTT	CASSLARLELDTQYF
TRBV28	TRBJ2-7	NA	NA	TGTGCCAGCAGCCCCTTACGGGAGAGCTACGAGCAGTACTTC	CASSPLRESYEQYF
TRBV28	TRBJ2-2	NA	TRBD1	TGTGCCAGCATCACAGGGGGCAGCACCGGGGAGCTGTTTTTT	CASITGGSTGELFF
TRBV10-3	TRBJ2-7	NA	NA	TGTGCCATCAGTGAGTCCGACCTTATAAAAAGGACCGAGCAGTACTTC	CAISESDLIKRTEQYF
TRBV6-1	TRBJ2-2	NA	TRBD2	TGTGCCAGCAGTGAAGGGACTAGCTTGGCCGGGGAGCTGTTTTTT	CASSEGTSLAGELFF
TRBV7-9	TRBJ2-3	NA	NA	TGTGCCAGCAGCTTAGCTCTCACAGATACGCAGTATTTT	CASSLALTDTQYF
TRBV7-2	TRBJ2-1	NA	NA	TGTGCCAGCAGCTTAGGGGGAGGTAGCGGATACAATGAGCAGTTCTTC	CASSLGGGSGYNEQFF